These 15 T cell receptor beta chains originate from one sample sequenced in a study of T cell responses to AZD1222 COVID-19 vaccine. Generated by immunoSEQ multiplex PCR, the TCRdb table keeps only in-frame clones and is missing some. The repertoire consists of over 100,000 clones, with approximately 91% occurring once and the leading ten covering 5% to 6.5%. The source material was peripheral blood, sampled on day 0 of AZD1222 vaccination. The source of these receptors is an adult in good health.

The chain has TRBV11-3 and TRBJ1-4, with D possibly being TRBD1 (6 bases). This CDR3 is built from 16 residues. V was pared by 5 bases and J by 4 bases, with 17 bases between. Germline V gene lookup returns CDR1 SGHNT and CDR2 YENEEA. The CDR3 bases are TGTGCCAGCAGCCTCTATACAGGGCATAGTAATGAAAAACTGTTTTTT. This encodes CASSLYTGHSNEKLFF.

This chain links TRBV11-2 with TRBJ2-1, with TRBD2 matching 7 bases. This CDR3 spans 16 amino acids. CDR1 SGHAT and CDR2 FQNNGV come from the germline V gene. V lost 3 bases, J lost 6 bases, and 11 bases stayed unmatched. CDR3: CASSFLGLAVINEQFF. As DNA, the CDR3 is TGTGCCAGCAGCTTTTTGGGGCTAGCGGTGATCAATGAGCAGTTCTTC.

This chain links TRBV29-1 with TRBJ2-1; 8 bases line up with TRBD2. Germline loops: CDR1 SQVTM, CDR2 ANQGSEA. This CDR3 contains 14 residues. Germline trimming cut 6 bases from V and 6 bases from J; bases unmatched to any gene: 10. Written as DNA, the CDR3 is TGCAGCGTCGCCCCGGGGGGGACCCTCAATGAGCAGTTCTTC. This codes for CSVAPGGTLNEQFF.

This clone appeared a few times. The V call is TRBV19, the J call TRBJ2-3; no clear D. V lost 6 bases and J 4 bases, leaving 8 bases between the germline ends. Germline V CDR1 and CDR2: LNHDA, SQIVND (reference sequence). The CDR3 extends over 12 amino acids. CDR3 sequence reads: CASSYWADTQYF. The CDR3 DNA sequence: TGTGCCAGTAGCTATTGGGCAGATACGCAGTATTTT.

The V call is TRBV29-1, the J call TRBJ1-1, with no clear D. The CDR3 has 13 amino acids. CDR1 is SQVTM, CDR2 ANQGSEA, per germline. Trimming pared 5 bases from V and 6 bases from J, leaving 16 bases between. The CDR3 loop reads CSVQQRTWAEAFF. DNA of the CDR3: TGCAGCGTTCAACAGCGGACGTGGGCTGAAGCTTTCTTT.

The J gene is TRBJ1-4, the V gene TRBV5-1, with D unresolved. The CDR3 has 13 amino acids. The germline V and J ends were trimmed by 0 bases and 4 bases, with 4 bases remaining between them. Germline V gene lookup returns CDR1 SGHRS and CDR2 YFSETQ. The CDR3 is CASSLGNNEKLFF. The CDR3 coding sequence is TGCGCCAGCAGCTTGGGGAATAATGAAAAACTGTTTTTT.

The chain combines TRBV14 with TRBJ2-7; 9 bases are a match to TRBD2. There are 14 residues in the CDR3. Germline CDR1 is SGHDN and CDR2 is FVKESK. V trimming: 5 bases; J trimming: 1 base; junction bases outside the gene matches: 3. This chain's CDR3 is CASSKLAGSYEQYF. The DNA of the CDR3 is TGTGCCAGCAGCAAGCTAGCGGGATCCTACGAGCAGTACTTC.

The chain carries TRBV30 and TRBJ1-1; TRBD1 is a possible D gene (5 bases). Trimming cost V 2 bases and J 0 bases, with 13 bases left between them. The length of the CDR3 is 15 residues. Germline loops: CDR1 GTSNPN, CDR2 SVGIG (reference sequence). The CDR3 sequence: CAWSPPGRLNTEAFF. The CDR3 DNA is TGTGCCTGGAGTCCTCCGGGACGGCTGAACACTGAAGCTTTCTTT. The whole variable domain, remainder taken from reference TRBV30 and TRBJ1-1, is SQTIHQWPATLVQPVGSPLSLECTVEGTSNPNLYWYRQAAGRGLQLLFYSVGIGQISSEVPQNLSASRPQDRQFILSSKKLLLSDSGFYLCAWSPPGRLNTEAFFGQGTRLTVV.

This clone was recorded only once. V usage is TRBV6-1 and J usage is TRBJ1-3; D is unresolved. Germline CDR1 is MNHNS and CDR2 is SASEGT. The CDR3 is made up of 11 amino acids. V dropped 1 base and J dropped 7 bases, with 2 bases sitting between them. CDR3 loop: CASSEGNTIYF. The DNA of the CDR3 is TGTGCCAGCAGTGAAGGGAACACCATATATTTT.

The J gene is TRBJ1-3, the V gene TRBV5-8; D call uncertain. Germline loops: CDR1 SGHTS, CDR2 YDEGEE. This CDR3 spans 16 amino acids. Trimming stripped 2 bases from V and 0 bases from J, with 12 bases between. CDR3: CASSLGRRSSGNTIYF. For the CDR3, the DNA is TGTGCCAGCAGCTTAGGCCGCCGAAGCTCTGGAAACACCATATATTTT.

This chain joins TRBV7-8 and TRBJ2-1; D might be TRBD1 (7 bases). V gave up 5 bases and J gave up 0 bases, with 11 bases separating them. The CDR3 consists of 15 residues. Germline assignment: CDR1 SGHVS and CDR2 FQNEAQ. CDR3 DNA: TGTGCCAGCAGCCCAGGGGGACTCTCCTACAATGAGCAGTTCTTC. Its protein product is CASSPGGLSYNEQFF.

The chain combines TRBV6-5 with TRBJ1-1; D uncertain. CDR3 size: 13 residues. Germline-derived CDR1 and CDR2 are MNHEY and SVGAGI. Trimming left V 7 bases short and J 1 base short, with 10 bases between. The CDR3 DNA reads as TGTGCCAGCATGGCAGTCCGGAACACTGAAGCTTTCTTT. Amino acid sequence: CASMAVRNTEAFF.

The CDR3, as DNA: TGCGCCAGCAGCCAAGAAGGGGGTGGGCCCCTGGGGCAGGGAAAAGCTTTCTTT. Translating gives CASSQEGGGPLGQGKAFF. The chain combines TRBV4-1 with TRBJ1-1; weak D call: TRBD1 (6 bases). The CDR3 has 18 amino acids. Germline lookup yields CDR1 MGHRA and CDR2 YSYEKL. Trimming removed 0 bases at V and 9 bases at J, with 26 bases between.

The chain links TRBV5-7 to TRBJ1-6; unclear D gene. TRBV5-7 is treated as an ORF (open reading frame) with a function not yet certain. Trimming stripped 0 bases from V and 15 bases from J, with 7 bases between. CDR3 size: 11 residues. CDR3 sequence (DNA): TGTGCCAGCAGCTTGGTGCCGGACCTCCACTTT. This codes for CASSLVPDLHF.

CDR3 nucleotides: TGTGCCTGGTCCGGGCCACGGGGAGAGACCCAGTACTTC. It is translated as CAWSGPRGETQYF. This chain links TRBV30 with TRBJ2-5; tentative D call: TRBD2 (5 bases). There are 13 residues in the CDR3. Between the trimmed V and J ends, which lost 5 bases and 4 bases, there was a span of 14 bases. CDR1 GTSNPN and CDR2 SVGIG come from the germline V gene (reference sequence).